Listed below are T cell receptor beta chains from one sample, sequenced in a study. TCRdb redid the calling of the multiplex PCR reads with MiXCR, one entry per CDR3 protein. This sample has roughly 190 distinct CDR3 sequences, with 2% to 3% found just once. The sequencing input was tumor-infiltrating Tregs sorted from the breast tumor. All receptors come from a female donor with breast cancer. CDR3s include the opening cysteine and the closing phenylalanine or tryptophan. Each record gives: CDR3 protein, V gene, J gene.

CASRAVGTGDYGYTF	TRBV12-3/TRBV12-4	TRBJ1-2
CASTTDSDGYTF	TRBV12-3/TRBV12-4	TRBJ1-2
CASSPLYRGRGYTF	TRBV12-3/TRBV12-4	TRBJ1-2
CASSLQQAPYGYTF	TRBV12-3/TRBV12-4	TRBJ1-2
CASSYVGTNYGYTF	TRBV12-3/TRBV12-4	TRBJ1-2
CASSFPTGARGYTF	TRBV12-3/TRBV12-4	TRBJ1-2
CASSFGVGYGYTF	TRBV12-3/TRBV12-4	TRBJ1-2
CASSLGYGYTF	TRBV12-3/TRBV12-4	TRBJ1-2